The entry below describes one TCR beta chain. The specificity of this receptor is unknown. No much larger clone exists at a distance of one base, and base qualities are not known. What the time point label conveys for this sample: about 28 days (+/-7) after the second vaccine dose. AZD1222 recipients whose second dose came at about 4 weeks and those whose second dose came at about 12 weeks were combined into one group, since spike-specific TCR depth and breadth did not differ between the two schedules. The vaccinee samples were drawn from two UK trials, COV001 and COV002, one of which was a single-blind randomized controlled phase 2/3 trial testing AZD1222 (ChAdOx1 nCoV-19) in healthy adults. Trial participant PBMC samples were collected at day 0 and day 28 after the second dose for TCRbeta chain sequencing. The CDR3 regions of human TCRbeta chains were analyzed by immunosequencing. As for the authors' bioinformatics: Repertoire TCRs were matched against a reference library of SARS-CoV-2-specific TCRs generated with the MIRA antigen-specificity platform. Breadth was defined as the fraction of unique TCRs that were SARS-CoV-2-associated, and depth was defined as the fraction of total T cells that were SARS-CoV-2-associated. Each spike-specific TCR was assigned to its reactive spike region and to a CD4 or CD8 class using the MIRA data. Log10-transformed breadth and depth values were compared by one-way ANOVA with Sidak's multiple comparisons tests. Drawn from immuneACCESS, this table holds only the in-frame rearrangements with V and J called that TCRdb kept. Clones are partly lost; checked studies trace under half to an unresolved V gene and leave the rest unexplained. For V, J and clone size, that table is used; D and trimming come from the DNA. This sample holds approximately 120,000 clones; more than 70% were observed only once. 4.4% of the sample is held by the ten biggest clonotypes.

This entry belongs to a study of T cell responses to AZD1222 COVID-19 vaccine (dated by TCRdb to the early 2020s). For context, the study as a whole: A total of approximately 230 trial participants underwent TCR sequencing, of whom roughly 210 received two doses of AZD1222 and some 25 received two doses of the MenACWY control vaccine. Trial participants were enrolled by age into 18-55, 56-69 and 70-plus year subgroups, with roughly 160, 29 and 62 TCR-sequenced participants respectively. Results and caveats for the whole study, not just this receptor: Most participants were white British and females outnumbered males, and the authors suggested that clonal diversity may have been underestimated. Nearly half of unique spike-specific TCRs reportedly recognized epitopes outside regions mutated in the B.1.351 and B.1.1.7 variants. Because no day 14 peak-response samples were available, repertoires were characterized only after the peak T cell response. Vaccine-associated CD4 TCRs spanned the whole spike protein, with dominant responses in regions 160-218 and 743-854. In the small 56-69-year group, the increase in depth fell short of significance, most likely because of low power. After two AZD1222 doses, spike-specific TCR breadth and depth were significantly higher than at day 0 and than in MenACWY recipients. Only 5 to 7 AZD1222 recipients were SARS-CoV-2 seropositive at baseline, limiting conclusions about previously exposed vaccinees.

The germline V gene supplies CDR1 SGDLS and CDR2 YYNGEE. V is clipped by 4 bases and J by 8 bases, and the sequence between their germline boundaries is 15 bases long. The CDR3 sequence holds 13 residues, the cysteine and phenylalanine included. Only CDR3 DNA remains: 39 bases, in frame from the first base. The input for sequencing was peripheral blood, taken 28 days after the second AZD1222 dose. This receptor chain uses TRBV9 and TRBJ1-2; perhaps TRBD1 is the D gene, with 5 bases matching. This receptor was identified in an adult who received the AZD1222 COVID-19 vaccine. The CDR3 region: CASSLAPEGGYTF. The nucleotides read TGTGCCAGCAGCTTAGCCCCTGAGGGGGGCTACACCTTC.